This passage covers 2 T cell receptor gamma chains from one sample sequenced in a study of Vδ1+ human thymocytes. Study-wide findings and caveats: Thymic TRG and TRD repertoires appeared highly polyclonal, with Gaussian CDR3 length distributions.

Sequences come from RNA converted to cDNA by reverse transcription. Multiplex PCR used pooled V-gene forward primers and a constant-region reverse primer to amplify CDR3s. TCRdb repeated clone calling on the multiplex PCR reads with CATT. The table has roughly 30,000 gamma-chain clones, 20% seen once; the top ten hold about 1.9%. These receptors' antigens are unknown. Input material: Vdelta1+ gamma-delta thymocytes from the thymus. This sample's subset: FACS-sorted CD3+ TCRalphabeta- TCRVdelta1+ TCRVdelta2- thymocytes. The receptor set was obtained from a boy in the first two years of life who had congenital heart surgery.

The chain has TRGV2 and TRGJ1 or TRGJ2. The V and J ends lost 6 bases and 8 bases, in that order; junction bases with no gene match: 10. The CDR3 has 12 residues. Germline lookup yields CDR1 EGSNGY and CDR2 YDSYNSKV. The chain's CDR3 is CATWIRNDKKLF. The CDR3 DNA sequence: TGTGCCACCTGGATACGGAATGATAAGAAACTCTTT.

V usage is TRGV5 and J usage is TRGJ1 or TRGJ2. The CDR3 is 14 amino acids. V was clipped by 1 base and J by 5 bases; unmatched bases: 8. The V gene's germline CDR1 is VINAFY and CDR2 YDVSNSKD. This CDR3 reads CATWDSPANYKKLF. For the CDR3, the DNA is TGTGCCACCTGGGACAGCCCCGCGAATTATAAGAAACTCTTT.